These T cell receptor beta chains were read from a single sample in a study of immune evolution from preneoplasia to lung adenocarcinoma. The repertoire was sequenced with immunoSEQ multiplex PCR; TCRdb's copy has only in-frame clones and lacks some. This table holds over 30,000 clones, 74% found once. The sample consisted of FFPE invasive lung adenocarcinoma tissue. These receptors all stem from a person between 60 and 70 years old with lung adenocarcinoma. Each CDR3 is given with its conserved first and last residue. A D gene is named only where the DNA matches it firmly. Clone sizes are given selectively: once, few, many, or a class where the clone is expanded.

j_call v_call clone_size d_call cdr3_nt cdr3_aa
TRBJ2-7 TRBV19 - TRBD2 TGTGCCAGTAGTCGCCCTGTAGCGGGAGGGATAGGGGAGCAGTACTTC CASSRPVAGGIGEQYF
TRBJ2-5 TRBV30 - - TGTGCCTGGAGTATACAAGAGACCCAGTACTTC CAWSIQETQYF
TRBJ2-2 TRBV18 - TRBD1 TGTGCCAGCTCAAACCACCTAGGGGGCAGTGGCACCGGGGAGCTGTTTTTT CASSNHLGGSGTGELFF
TRBJ1-4 TRBV28 - TRBD1 TGTGCCAGCAGTGGGGACAGCCGCCCTGAAAAACTGTTTTTT CASSGDSRPEKLFF
TRBJ2-1 TRBV5-1 - TRBD2 TGCGCCAGCATACGGGAGGAGGGAGGGCCCGGAGATGAGCAGTTCTTC CASIREEGGPGDEQFF
TRBJ1-1 TRBV7-9 - - TGTGCCAGCAGCCCGGGTTGGGGCGGGGGGGGCACTGAAGCTTTCTTT CASSPGWGGGGTEAFF
TRBJ2-2 TRBV5-4 - TRBD2 TGTGCCAGCAGCTTGACTAGCGGGAGGAACACCGGGGAGCTGTTTTTT CASSLTSGRNTGELFF
TRBJ1-1 TRBV7-2 - - TGTGCCAGCAGCTTTGGTGGGAACACTGAAGCTTTCTTT CASSFGGNTEAFF
TRBJ2-2 TRBV7-3 medium-sized - TGTGCCAGCAGCTTTGGACAGACCGGGGAGCTGTTTTTT CASSFGQTGELFF
TRBJ2-4 TRBV5-1 - - TGCGCCAGCTCCAAGGGGGGTGGTGAAAACATTCAGTACTTC CASSKGGGENIQYF
TRBJ2-3 TRBV7-2 - TRBD1 TGTGCCAGCAGCTCCCTGGGGTTCGGACAGGGAAGCACAGATACGCAGTATTTT CASSSLGFGQGSTDTQYF
TRBJ2-5 TRBV7-8 - - TGTGCCAGCAGTCCAATGGACCAAGAGACCCAGTACTTC CASSPMDQETQYF
TRBJ2-1 TRBV9 - TRBD2 TGTGCCAGCAGCGCTCGGACTAGCGGGAGGGAGGCGTCCTACAATGAGCAGTTCTTC CASSARTSGREASYNEQFF
TRBJ2-7 TRBV6-1 - TRBD2 TGTGCCAGCAGTGGACTAGCGGTGCCCTACGAGCAGTACTTC CASSGLAVPYEQYF
TRBJ2-7 TRBV7-2 - - TGTGCCAGCAGCTTCCTGGTAGGTGCCGGTGCTCGCGAGCAGTACTTC CASSFLVGAGAREQYF
TRBJ2-3 TRBV5-1 - - TGCGCCAGCAGCTTGGCCCGGGGGCGTGGGGATACGCAGTATTTT CASSLARGRGDTQYF